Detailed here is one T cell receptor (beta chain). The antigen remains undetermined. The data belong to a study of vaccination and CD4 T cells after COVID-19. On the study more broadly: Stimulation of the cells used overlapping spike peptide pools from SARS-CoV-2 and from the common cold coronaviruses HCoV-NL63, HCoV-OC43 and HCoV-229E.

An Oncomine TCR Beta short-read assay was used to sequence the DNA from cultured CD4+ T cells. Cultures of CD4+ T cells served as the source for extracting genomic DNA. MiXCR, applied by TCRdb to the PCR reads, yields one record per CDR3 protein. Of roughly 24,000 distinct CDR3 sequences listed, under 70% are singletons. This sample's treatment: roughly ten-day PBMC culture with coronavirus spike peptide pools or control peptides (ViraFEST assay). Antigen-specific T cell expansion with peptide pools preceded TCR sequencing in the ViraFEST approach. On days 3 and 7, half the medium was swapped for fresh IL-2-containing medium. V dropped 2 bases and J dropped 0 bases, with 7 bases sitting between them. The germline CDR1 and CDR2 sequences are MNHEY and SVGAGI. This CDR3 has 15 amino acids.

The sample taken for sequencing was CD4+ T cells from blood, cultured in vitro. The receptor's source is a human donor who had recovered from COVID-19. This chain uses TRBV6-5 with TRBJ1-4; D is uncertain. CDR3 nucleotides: TGTGCCAGCAGTTACGAAGCAGCAACTAATGAAAAACTGTTTTTT. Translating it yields CASSYEAATNEKLFF.